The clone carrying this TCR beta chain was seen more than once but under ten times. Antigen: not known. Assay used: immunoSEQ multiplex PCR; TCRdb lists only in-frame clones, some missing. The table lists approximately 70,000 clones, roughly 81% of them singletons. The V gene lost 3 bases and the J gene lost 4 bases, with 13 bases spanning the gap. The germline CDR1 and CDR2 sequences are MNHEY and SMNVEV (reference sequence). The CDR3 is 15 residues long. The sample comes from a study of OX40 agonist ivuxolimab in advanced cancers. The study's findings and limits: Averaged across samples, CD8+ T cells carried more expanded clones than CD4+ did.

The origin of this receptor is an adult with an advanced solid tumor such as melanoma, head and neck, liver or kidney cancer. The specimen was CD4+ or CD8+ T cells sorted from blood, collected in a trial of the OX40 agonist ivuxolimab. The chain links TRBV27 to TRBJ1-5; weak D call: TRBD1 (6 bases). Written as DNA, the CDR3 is TGTGCCAGCAGTTTTGGCAGGGGCCGTAATCAGCCCCAGCATTTT. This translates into CASSFGRGRNQPQHF.